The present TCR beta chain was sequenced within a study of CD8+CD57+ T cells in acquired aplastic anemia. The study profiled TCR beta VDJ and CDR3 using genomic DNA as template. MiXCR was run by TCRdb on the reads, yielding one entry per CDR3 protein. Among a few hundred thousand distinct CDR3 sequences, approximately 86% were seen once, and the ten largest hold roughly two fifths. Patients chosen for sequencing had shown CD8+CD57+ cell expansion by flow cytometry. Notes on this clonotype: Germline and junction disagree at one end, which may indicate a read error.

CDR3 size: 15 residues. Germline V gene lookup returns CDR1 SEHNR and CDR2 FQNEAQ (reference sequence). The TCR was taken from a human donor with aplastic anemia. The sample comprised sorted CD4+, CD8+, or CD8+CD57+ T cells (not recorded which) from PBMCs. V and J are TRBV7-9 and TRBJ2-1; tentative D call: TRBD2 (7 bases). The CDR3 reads CATSSERKGGNDEFF. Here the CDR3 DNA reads TGTGCCACCAGCAGTGAAAGAAAGGGGGGGAATGATGAGTTCTTC.